These T cell receptor beta chains were read from a single sample in a study of early T cells in non-severe SARS-CoV-2 infection. TCRdb independently ran MiXCR on the 5' RACE reads; one entry per CDR3 protein. Of some 31,000 distinct CDR3 sequences listed, 4.5% to 6% were seen once; the top ten hold around 5%. Material: whole blood. These receptors came from an adult who was a healthcare worker with PCR-confirmed SARS-CoV-2 infection or an uninfected control (not recorded which). The CDR3 runs from the conserved cysteine through the conserved F or W. A D gene is named only where the DNA matches it firmly. Clone size is stated in some rows and not others, as once, few, many or a class when expanded.

length	D	V	J	size	CDR3	DNA
16	TRBD2	TRBV11-2	TRBJ2-7	many	CASSLGTSGNSYEQYF	TGTGCCAGCAGCTTAGGAACTAGCGGGAACTCCTACGAGCAGTACTTC
16	TRBD2	TRBV20-1	TRBJ2-3	few	CSAPVGGRAGTDTQYF	TGCAGTGCCCCGGTCGGTGGGAGGGCCGGCACAGATACGCAGTATTTT
11	NA	TRBV6-1	TRBJ1-5	many	CASRSSAAQHF	TGTGCCAGCCGGTCCTCAGCGGCCCAGCATTTT
14	TRBD1	TRBV4-1	TRBJ1-2	many	CASSQEGQGYGYTF	TGCGCCAGCAGCCAAGAAGGACAGGGATATGGCTACACCTTC
16	TRBD2	TRBV5-4	TRBJ2-7	few	CASSQLAGAASYEQYF	TGTGCCAGCAGCCAATTAGCGGGAGCCGCATCCTACGAGCAGTACTTC
14	NA	TRBV11-2	TRBJ1-6	many	CASSLLVSNSPLHF	TGTGCCAGCAGCTTACTTGTTTCGAATTCACCCCTCCACTTT
14	NA	TRBV7-3	TRBJ2-5	many	CASSLTPLMETQYF	TGTGCCAGCAGCTTAACTCCTCTAATGGAGACCCAGTACTTC
14	NA	TRBV10-2	TRBJ2-1	many	CASRDGTSYNEQFF	TGCGCCAGCAGGGATGGGACATCCTACAATGAGCAGTTCTTC
15	TRBD2	TRBV29-1	TRBJ2-2	NA	CSVVLAGGDTGELFF	TGCAGCGTTGTACTAGCGGGAGGTGACACCGGGGAGCTGTTTTTT
15	NA	TRBV20-1	TRBJ2-1	many	CSAPDLGSVDNEQFF	TGCAGTGCTCCCGATCTGGGTAGCGTGGACAATGAGCAGTTCTTC
17	TRBD2	TRBV20-1	TRBJ2-1	many	CSASSTSGLSSYNEQFF	TGCAGTGCTAGTTCGACTAGCGGGCTTAGCTCCTACAATGAGCAGTTCTTC
12	NA	TRBV29-1	TRBJ1-2	NA	CSVAGEGYGYTF	TGCAGCGTTGCAGGGGAAGGGTATGGCTACACCTTC
14	TRBD2	TRBV5-1	TRBJ2-3	many	CASSSGIAGGPLYF	TGCGCCAGCAGCTCAGGAATAGCGGGAGGCCCGTTATATTTT
16	TRBD2	TRBV12-3/TRBV12-4	TRBJ2-1	many	CASSRGLAGAYNEQFF	TGTGCCAGCAGCCGAGGACTAGCGGGAGCCTACAATGAGCAGTTCTTC
16	TRBD1	TRBV3-1	TRBJ2-6	many	CASSRTGAAGANVLTF	TGTGCCAGCAGTAGAACAGGGGCGGCTGGGGCCAACGTCCTGACTTTC
16	NA	TRBV2	TRBJ2-1	few	CASRTGIPRTYNEQFF	TGTGCCAGCAGGACCGGAATACCACGCACCTACAATGAGCAGTTCTTC
18	TRBD2	TRBV4-1	TRBJ2-2	many	CASSQARVAGGIAGELFF	TGCGCCAGCAGCCAAGCTAGAGTAGCGGGAGGGATAGCCGGGGAGCTGTTTTTT
14	TRBD2	TRBV24-1	TRBJ2-1	NA	CATSGRARGNEQFF	TGTGCCACCTCCGGGAGGGCAAGGGGCAATGAGCAGTTCTTC
15	TRBD2	TRBV19	TRBJ2-1	NA	CASTTGTSGTNEQFF	TGTGCCAGCACTACCGGGACTAGCGGGACCAATGAGCAGTTCTTC
15	TRBD2	TRBV11-2	TRBJ2-5	many	CASSWTSGSIGTQYF	TGTGCCAGCAGCTGGACTAGCGGGAGCATCGGGACCCAGTACTTC
15	NA	TRBV7-9	TRBJ2-3	many	CASSPAGFTTDTQYF	TGTGCCAGCAGCCCGGCCGGGTTCACCACAGATACGCAGTATTTT
15	NA	TRBV21-1	TRBJ1-2	many	CASSKSGRPNYGYTF	TGTGCCAGCAGCAAAAGCGGAAGACCTAACTATGGCTACACCTTC
13	NA	TRBV2	TRBJ1-1	few	CASSRSGSTEAFF	TGTGCCAGCAGTAGGTCGGGATCCACTGAAGCTTTCTTT
13	NA	TRBV2	TRBJ2-7	NA	CASSALASREQYF	TGTGCCAGCAGTGCCCTAGCGTCGCGGGAGCAGTACTTC
14	NA	TRBV7-9	TRBJ1-1	many	CASSQDRLNTEAFF	TGTGCCAGCAGTCAAGACAGGCTGAACACTGAAGCTTTCTTT
16	NA	TRBV7-2	TRBJ1-3	few	CASSLRTALSGNTIYF	TGTGCCAGCAGCCTCAGGACAGCCCTCTCTGGAAACACCATATATTTT
16	TRBD2	TRBV5-1	TRBJ2-3	NA	CASSPGLAASTDTQYF	TGCGCCAGCAGCCCGGGACTAGCGGCTAGCACAGATACGCAGTATTTT
13	NA	TRBV12-3/TRBV12-4	TRBJ1-1	many	CASTGVKDTEAFF	TGTGCCAGCACCGGGGTAAAGGACACTGAAGCTTTCTTT
16	TRBD2	TRBV11-2	TRBJ2-1	many	CASSSGTSGRYNEQFF	TGTGCCAGCAGCTCCGGGACTAGCGGGAGATACAATGAGCAGTTCTTC